This T cell receptor (beta chain) was found in a study of CD8 T cells in ankylosing spondylitis. General observations from the study: There was a TCR beta motif, made of 7 or 8 highly homologous variants, that appeared characteristic of ankylosing spondylitis blood. With a CD8+ phenotype, disease-linked clones were relatively rare in peripheral blood. The authors reported significant enrichment of disease-linked clones in matched ankylosing spondylitis synovial fluid.

This clonotype was seen more than once but under ten times. Its specificity is unknown. In making TCR beta libraries, quantitative 5'-RACE with molecular barcodes was used. MiXCR was run by TCRdb on the 5' RACE reads, yielding one entry per CDR3 protein. Among 700,000 to 850,000 distinct CDR3 sequences listed, approximately 12% were seen once. The specimen sequenced was blood, either unsorted or a sorted T cell fraction (not recorded which). The receptor's source is a male donor with ankylosing spondylitis.

The CDR3 DNA reads TGCAGTGCTAAGCACAGGGGGAATGGCTACACCTTC. This gives the protein CSAKHRGNGYTF. The chain couples TRBV20-1 to TRBJ1-2; 8 positions match TRBD1. Germline V gene lookup returns CDR1 DFQATT and CDR2 SNEGSKA (reference sequence). This CDR3 spans 12 amino acids. V shed 4 bases, J shed 6 bases, and the junction held 4 bases outside the gene matches.